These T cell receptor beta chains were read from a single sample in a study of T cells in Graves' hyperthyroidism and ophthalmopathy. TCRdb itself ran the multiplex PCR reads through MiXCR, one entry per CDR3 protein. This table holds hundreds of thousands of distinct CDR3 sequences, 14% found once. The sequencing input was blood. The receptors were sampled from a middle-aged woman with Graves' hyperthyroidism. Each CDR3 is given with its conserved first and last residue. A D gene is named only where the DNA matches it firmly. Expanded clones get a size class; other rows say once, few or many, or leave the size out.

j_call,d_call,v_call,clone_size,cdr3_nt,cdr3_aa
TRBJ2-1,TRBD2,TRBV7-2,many,TGTGCCAGCAGCCCCTCGGCAGCGGGAGAGGGGGTGCGGGGGAATGAGCAGTTCTTC,CASSPSAAGEGVRGNEQFF
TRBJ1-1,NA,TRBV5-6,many,TGTGCCAGCAGCTTGAACGATCGGGGGATGAACACTGAAGCTTTCTTT,CASSLNDRGMNTEAFF
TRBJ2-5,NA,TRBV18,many,TGTGCCAGCTCACCACAGCGCCAAGAGACCCAGTACTTC,CASSPQRQETQYF
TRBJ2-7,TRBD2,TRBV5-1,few,TGCGCCAGCAGCTTGGTAGCGGGACGCTACGAGCAGTACTTC,CASSLVAGRYEQYF
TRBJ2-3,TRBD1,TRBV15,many,TGTGCCACCAGCAGAGATCCCGGCAGGGGGAAGACAAATACGCAGTATTTT,CATSRDPGRGKTNTQYF
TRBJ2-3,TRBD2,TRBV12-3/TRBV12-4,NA,TGTGCCAGCAGTGACGGGACTAGCGGGAGGGTCACAGATACGCAGTATTTT,CASSDGTSGRVTDTQYF
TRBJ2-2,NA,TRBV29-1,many,TGCAGCGTTGTAGAGAACACCGGGGAGCTGTTTTTT,CSVVENTGELFF
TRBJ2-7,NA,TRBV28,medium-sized,TGTGCCAGCGAATCAATATCACAGGGAGGCAACTACGAGCAGTACTTC,CASESISQGGNYEQYF
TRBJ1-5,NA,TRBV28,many,TGTGCCAGCAGCCGCAGGGAAACGGGTCAGCCCCAGCATTTT,CASSRRETGQPQHF
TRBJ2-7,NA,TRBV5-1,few,TGCGCCAGCAGCTTGGCCCCCAGGGAACTACGCGGGCAGTACTTC,CASSLAPRELRGQYF
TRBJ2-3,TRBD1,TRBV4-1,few,TGCGCCAGCAGCCAAACGGGACAGGCAGATACGCAGTATTTT,CASSQTGQADTQYF
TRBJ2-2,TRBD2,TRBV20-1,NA,TGCAGTGCTAGACGCGGGAGCGGGAACACCGGGGAGCTGTTTTTT,CSARRGSGNTGELFF
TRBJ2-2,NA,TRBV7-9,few,TGTGCCAGCAGCTTTCGGGCAGTGGGTAACGCCGGGGAGCTGTTTTTT,CASSFRAVGNAGELFF
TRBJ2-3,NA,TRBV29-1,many,TGCAGCGTCACCAAGGGGGGCATGACAGATACGCAGTATTTT,CSVTKGGMTDTQYF
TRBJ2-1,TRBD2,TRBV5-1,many,TGCGCCAGCAGCTTGGCTTTACTAGCGGGAGGGCTGAATGAGCAGTTCTTC,CASSLALLAGGLNEQFF
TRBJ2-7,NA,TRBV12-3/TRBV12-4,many,TGTGCCAGCAGTTTTGAAGCGGGACAAGGCTACGAGCAGTACTTC,CASSFEAGQGYEQYF
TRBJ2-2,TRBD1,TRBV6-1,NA,TGTGCCGGCAGACAGGGGGCCGGCACCGGGGAGCTGTTTTTT,CAGRQGAGTGELFF
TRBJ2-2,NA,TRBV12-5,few,TGTGCTAGTGGTTTGGTAATCGGGTCAAACACCGGGGAGCTGTTTTTT,CASGLVIGSNTGELFF
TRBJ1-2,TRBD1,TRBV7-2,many,TGTGCCAGCAGCTTAGTACAGGGGAATGGCCAAGGCTACACCTTC,CASSLVQGNGQGYTF
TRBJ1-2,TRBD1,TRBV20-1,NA,TGCAGTGCTAGTCGACAGGGAACCGACTATGGCTACACCTTC,CSASRQGTDYGYTF
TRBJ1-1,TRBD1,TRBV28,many,TGTGCCAGCAGTTACAGGGGGCGCGGGGACACTGAAGCTTTCTTT,CASSYRGRGDTEAFF
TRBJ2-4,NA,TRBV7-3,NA,TGTGCCAGCAGATTACCTAGCGCCAAAAACATTCAGTACTTC,CASRLPSAKNIQYF
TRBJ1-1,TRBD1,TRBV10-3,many,TGTGCCACTGGGGACAGGGAGAACACTGAAGCTTTCTTT,CATGDRENTEAFF
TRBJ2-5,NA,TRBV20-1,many,TGCAGTGCTAGAGATGGTTCCCTGGGGACCCAGTACTTC,CSARDGSLGTQYF
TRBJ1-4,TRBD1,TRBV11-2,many,TGTGCCAGCAGCTTAGGACAGGGGGCGTCAAATGAAAAACTGTTTTTT,CASSLGQGASNEKLFF
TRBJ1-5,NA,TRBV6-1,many,TGTGCCAGCAGCTACAGATCACCTAGCAATCAGCCCCAGCATTTT,CASSYRSPSNQPQHF
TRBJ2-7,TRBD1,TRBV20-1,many,TGCAGTGCACCCAGGACAGGGGACGAGCAGTACTTC,CSAPRTGDEQYF
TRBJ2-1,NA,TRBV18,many,TGTGCCAGCTTTTCCCCCAATGAGCAGTTCTTC,CASFSPNEQFF
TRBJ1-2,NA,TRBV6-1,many,TGTGCCAGCAGTGAAGAGAGCGGGCTGGGGGCCATCTATGGCTACACCTTC,CASSEESGLGAIYGYTF
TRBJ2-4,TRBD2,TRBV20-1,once,TGCAGTGCCCGACGGGAGGGGACCAAAAACATTCAGTACTTC,CSARREGTKNIQYF
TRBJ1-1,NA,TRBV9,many,TGTGCCAGCAGCTGGGGGGGCGACGAGGAAGCTTTCTTT,CASSWGGDEEAFF
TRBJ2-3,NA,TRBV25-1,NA,TGTGCCAGCATCCCGGACAACACAGATACGCAGTATTTT,CASIPDNTDTQYF
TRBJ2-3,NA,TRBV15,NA,TGTGCCACCAGCGCCCGGACACCAGATACGCAGTATTTT,CATSARTPDTQYF
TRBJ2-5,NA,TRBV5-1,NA,TGCGCCAGCAGCTTGGTTCCAGGCCCCCAAGAGACCCAGTACTTC,CASSLVPGPQETQYF
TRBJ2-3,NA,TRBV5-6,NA,TGTGCCAGCAGCTTGTTTTCGGGAGACGGCGATACGCAGTATTTT,CASSLFSGDGDTQYF
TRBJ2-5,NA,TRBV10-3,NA,TGTGCCATCAGTGAGTCGGACAGACAAGAGACCCAGTACTTC,CAISESDRQETQYF
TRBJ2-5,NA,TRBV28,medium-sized,TGTGCCAGCAGTTTAGGGAAACGATTCGGAGAGACCCAGTACTTC,CASSLGKRFGETQYF
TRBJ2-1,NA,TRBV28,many,TGTGCCAGCGCCGGCAATGAGCAGTTCTTC,CASAGNEQFF
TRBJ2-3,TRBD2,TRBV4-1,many,TGCGCCAGCAGCATCCGCGGGGGAGGGAGCACAGATACGCAGTATTTT,CASSIRGGGSTDTQYF
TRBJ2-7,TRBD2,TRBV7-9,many,TGTGCCAGCAGCTTAGCGGGGCCCGGACTAGCGGGAGACTACGAGCAGTACTTC,CASSLAGPGLAGDYEQYF
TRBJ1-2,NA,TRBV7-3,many,TGTGCCAGCAGCTTAAGTACAGGCGGAAGCCCGTCAGGCTACACCTTC,CASSLSTGGSPSGYTF
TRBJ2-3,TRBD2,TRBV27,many,TGTGCCAGCAGTTTATGGGGGACTAGCGGGACAGATACGCAGTATTTT,CASSLWGTSGTDTQYF
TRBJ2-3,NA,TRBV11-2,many,TGTGCCAGCACCAAGAGTACAGATACGCAGTATTTT,CASTKSTDTQYF
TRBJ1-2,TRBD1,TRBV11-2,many,TGTGCCAGCAGCTCGACAGGGGCCTATGGCTACACCTTC,CASSSTGAYGYTF